A single sample gave rise to the 21 T cell receptor beta chains below, sequenced in a study of OX40 agonist ivuxolimab in advanced cancers. The protocol was immunoSEQ multiplex PCR, while the TCRdb copy is restricted to in-frame clones and leaves out a portion. Here the sample spans approximately 58,000 clones, about 85% being singletons. This sample comprised CD4+ or CD8+ T cells sorted from blood, obtained in a trial of the OX40 agonist ivuxolimab. Receptors were obtained from an adult with an advanced solid tumor such as melanoma, head and neck, liver or kidney cancer.

The chain has TRBV5-4 and TRBJ2-1, with D tentatively TRBD2 (6 bases). The CDR3 length is 16 residues. The ends were cut back, 3 bases at V and 9 bases at J, with 22 bases in the middle. Germline CDR1 and CDR2: SGHNT and YYREEE (reference sequence). The CDR3 DNA reads as TGTGCCAGCAGCTCCCCCGGGGGATCCTACGATTTTGAGCAGTTCTTC. Translated: CASSSPGGSYDFEQFF.

The V gene is TRBV5-1, the J gene TRBJ1-1, with 10 bases lining up with TRBD1. V was pared by 4 bases and J by 4 bases, with 7 bases of the junction left unmatched. Germline CDR1 is SGHRS and CDR2 is YFSETQ. This CDR3 has 15 residues. The CDR3 DNA is TGCGCCAGCAGCCAAGAGACAGGGGGCCCCACTGAAGCTTTCTTT. Protein: CASSQETGGPTEAFF.

V and J are TRBV10-3 and TRBJ2-5, with D possibly TRBD2 on 7 matching bases. Looked up from germline, CDR1 is ENHRY and CDR2 is SYGVKD. The V gene lost 0 bases and the J gene lost 5 bases, with 10 bases spanning the gap. This CDR3 contains 14 residues. This chain's CDR3 is CAISESRGGETQYF. In nucleotides, the CDR3 is TGTGCCATCAGTGAGTCGAGGGGGGGTGAGACCCAGTACTTC.

V gene TRBV18 combines with J gene TRBJ2-1; TRBD2 matches at 9 bases. Germline V CDR1 and CDR2: KGHSH, LQKENI. V was pared by 3 bases and J by 4 bases, with 1 base of the junction left unmatched. CDR3 length: 14 amino acids. The CDR3 DNA is TGTGCCAGCTCACCTAGCGGGAGTTACAATGAGCAGTTCTTC. It codes for CASSPSGSYNEQFF.

The chain is built from TRBV29-1 and TRBJ1-1, with D perhaps TRBD1 (5 bases). Germline CDR1 is SQVTM and CDR2 is ANQGSEA. The CDR3 has 13 residues. V shed 6 bases and J shed 7 bases, with 18 bases lying between them. The CDR3 region has the DNA TGCAGCGTACGACGTTCGGGGGACCTTGAAGCTTTCTTT. Its protein is CSVRRSGDLEAFF.

Of note for this clone: Other DNA sequences within the sample encode an identical CDR3. The chain links TRBV5-1 to TRBJ2-2, with D maybe TRBD1 (5 bases). There are 14 residues in the CDR3. CDR1 and CDR2 (germline): SGHRS, YFSETQ. V dropped 2 bases and J dropped 1 base, with 6 bases sitting between them. The CDR3 DNA follows: TGCGCCAGCAGCTTTACAGGGAACACCGGGGAGCTGTTTTTT. Its translation is CASSFTGNTGELFF. Full variable domain (remainder filled in from reference TRBV5-1 and TRBJ2-2): KAGVTQTPRYLIKTRGQQVTLSCSPISGHRSVSWYQQTPGQGLQFLFEYFSETQRNKGNFPGRFSGRQFSNSRSEMNVSTLELGDSALYLCASSFTGNTGELFFGEGSRLTVL.

The gene calls are TRBV25-1 and TRBJ1-1; 9 bases align to TRBD1. The V segment lost 6 bases and the J segment 3 bases; nucleotides outside the gene matches: 2. Per germline, CDR1 MGHDK and CDR2 SYGVNS. The CDR3 totals 13 residues. The CDR3 is CASSGTGYTEAFF. In nucleotides, the CDR3 is TGTGCCAGCAGCGGGACAGGGTACACTGAAGCTTTCTTT.

The rearrangement joins TRBV30 to TRBJ2-7, with no clear D. This CDR3 is built from 13 residues. From germline, CDR1 is GTSNPN and CDR2 SVGIG (reference sequence). Trimming left V 0 bases short and J 7 bases short, with 13 bases between. The CDR3 sequence is CAWSVLTLGEQYF. The DNA for the CDR3 is TGTGCCTGGAGTGTACTGACCCTGGGGGAGCAGTACTTC.

The rearrangement joins TRBV6-4 to TRBJ2-2, with 7 bases aligning to TRBD1. The CDR3 covers 15 residues. From germline, CDR1 is MRHNA and CDR2 SNTAGT. V was pared by 5 bases and J by 4 bases, with 7 bases of the junction left unmatched. The CDR3 bases are TGTGCCAGCAGTAAATGGACAGGCGGCACCGGGGAGCTGTTTTTT. Encoded protein: CASSKWTGGTGELFF.

The DNA of the CDR3 is TGCGCCAGCTCCATGCCAGGGGATGAGCAGTTCTTC. Amino acids: CASSMPGDEQFF. The chain joins TRBV5-1 to TRBJ2-1, with a weak D call TRBD1 (6 bases). Trimming removed 7 bases at V and 8 bases at J, with 13 bases between. In germline, CDR1 is SGHRS, CDR2 YFSETQ. The CDR3 length is 12 residues.

This chain uses TRBV9 with TRBJ2-7; D unresolved. Trimming cost V 0 bases and J 2 bases, with 15 bases left between them. The germline CDR1 and CDR2 sequences are SGDLS and YYNGEE. The CDR3 contains 16 residues. CDR3 in DNA: TGTGCCAGCAGCGTAGGGGTGTTTGGTGATGCCTACGAGCAGTACTTC. Amino acids: CASSVGVFGDAYEQYF.

The rearrangement uses TRBV28 and TRBJ2-2; D remains unclear. Trimming left V 10 bases short and J 4 bases short, with 10 bases between. Germline CDR1 is MDHEN and CDR2 is SYDVKM. The CDR3 runs 12 residues. CDR3 in amino acids: CATEFSTGELFF. As DNA, the CDR3 is TGTGCCACCGAGTTTAGCACCGGGGAGCTGTTTTTT.

The chain carries TRBV29-1 and TRBJ2-7; D is possibly TRBD2 (6 bases). Per the germline V gene, CDR1 is SQVTM and CDR2 is ANQGSEA. CDR3 size: 13 residues. The V and J ends lost 7 bases and 3 bases respectively, with 16 bases between them. The CDR3 region has the DNA TGCAGCGCAATGGGGGGTGCGGGCTACGAGCAGTACTTC. It is translated as CSAMGGAGYEQYF.

This sequence joins TRBV7-3 and TRBJ2-3, with 14 bases fitting TRBD2. J was trimmed by 4 bases and V by 1 base; bases with no gene match: 10. The CDR3 length is 19 residues. Germline V gene data show CDR1 as SGHTA and CDR2 as FQGTGA. CDR3 sequence reads: CASSLKAGTSGSSSDTQYF. In nucleotides, the CDR3 is TGTGCCAGCAGCTTAAAAGCAGGGACTAGCGGGAGTTCATCAGATACGCAGTATTTT.

This chain's CDR3 is CASSLDSPRRNTIYF. The DNA of the CDR3 is TGTGCCAGCAGCTTAGACAGCCCCAGGCGAAACACCATATATTTT. The rearrangement uses TRBV7-9 and TRBJ1-3; D is uncertain. The V gene lost 1 base and the J gene lost 5 bases, with 12 bases spanning the gap. Germline V gene lookup returns CDR1 SEHNR and CDR2 FQNEAQ (reference sequence). This CDR3 region has 15 residues.

This clone was seen a handful of times. This chain links TRBV19 with TRBJ1-2; D is ambiguous. CDR1 and CDR2 from the germline V gene are LNHDA and SQIVND (reference sequence). The CDR3 is made up of 12 amino acids. V shed 2 bases and J shed 6 bases, with 7 bases lying between them. CDR3 sequence (DNA): TGTGCCAGTAGTATACGGGGTGATGGCTACACCTTC. Translated: CASSIRGDGYTF.

The chain couples TRBV27 to TRBJ2-5, with TRBD2 as a possible D gene (6 bases). Germline CDR1 MNHEY, CDR2 SMNVEV (reference sequence). The CDR3 covers 14 residues. The germline V and J ends were trimmed by 8 bases and 4 bases, with 17 bases remaining between them. DNA of the CDR3: TGTGCCAGCCGACGGAGGGTAACGGGAGAGACCCAGTACTTC. Translating it yields CASRRRVTGETQYF.

The chain carries TRBV14 and TRBJ1-2, with D possibly TRBD1 on 5 matching bases. CDR1 is SGHDN and CDR2 is FVKESK in the germline V gene. Trimming pared 3 bases from V and 3 bases from J, leaving 20 bases between. The CDR3 has 17 residues. Written as DNA, the CDR3 is TGTGCCAGCAGCCATACACTAGGGACCTGGCCCCACTATGGCTACACCTTC. It codes for CASSHTLGTWPHYGYTF.

J is TRBJ2-2 and V is TRBV28; TRBD1 matches 7 bases. Trimming at V came to 5 bases and at J to 7 bases, leaving 10 bases not matched to a gene. This CDR3 has 15 amino acids. Germline V gene lookup returns CDR1 MDHEN and CDR2 SYDVKM. This chain's CDR3 is CASSATGVRIGELFF. CDR3 nucleotide sequence: TGTGCCAGCAGTGCCACAGGGGTTAGGATCGGGGAGCTGTTTTTT.

This chain connects TRBV6-1 to TRBJ2-3; maybe TRBD1 (6 bases). The CDR3 has 13 amino acids. Germline CDR1 reads MNHNS; CDR2 reads SASEGT. The V and J ends lost 3 bases and 6 bases respectively, with 10 bases between them. The CDR3 here is CASSEDSRDTQYF. CDR3 sequence (DNA): TGTGCCAGCAGTGAGGACAGTAGGGATACGCAGTATTTT.

This chain joins TRBV18 and TRBJ2-1; 8 nucleotides match TRBD2. Germline-derived CDR1 and CDR2 are KGHSH and LQKENI. V shed 0 bases and J 5 bases; nucleotides not matched to a gene: 3. CDR3 length: 15 amino acids. CDR3 DNA sequence: TGTGCCAGCTCACCACCGTCTAGCGGGCACAATGAGCAGTTCTTC. Translating gives CASSPPSSGHNEQFF.